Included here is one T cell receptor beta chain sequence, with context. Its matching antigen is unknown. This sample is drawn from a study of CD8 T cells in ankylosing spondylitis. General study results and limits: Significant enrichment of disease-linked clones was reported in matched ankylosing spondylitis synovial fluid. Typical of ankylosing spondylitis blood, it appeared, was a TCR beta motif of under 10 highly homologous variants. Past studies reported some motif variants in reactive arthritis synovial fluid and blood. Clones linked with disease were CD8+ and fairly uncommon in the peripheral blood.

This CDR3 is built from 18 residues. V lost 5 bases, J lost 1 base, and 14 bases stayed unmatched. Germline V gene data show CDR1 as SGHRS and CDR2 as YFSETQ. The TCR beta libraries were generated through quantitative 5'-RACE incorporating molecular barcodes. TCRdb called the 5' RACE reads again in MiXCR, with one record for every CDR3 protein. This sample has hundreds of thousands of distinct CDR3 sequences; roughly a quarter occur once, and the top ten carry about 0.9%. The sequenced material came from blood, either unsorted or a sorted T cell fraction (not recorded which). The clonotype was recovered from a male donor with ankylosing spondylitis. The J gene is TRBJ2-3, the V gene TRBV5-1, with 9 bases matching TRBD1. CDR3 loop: CASSPGTGSYSGTDTQYF. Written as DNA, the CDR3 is TGCGCCAGCAGTCCCGGGACAGGGTCCTACTCGGGCACAGATACGCAGTATTTT.